This T cell receptor beta chain was sequenced during a study of blood T cells in healthy people across ages. CDR3 length: 16 residues. The junction had 4 bases not matched to a gene; V was cut back by 0 bases and J by 0 bases. In germline, CDR1 is MNHEY, CDR2 SMNVEV (reference sequence). A word on this clonotype: Its target is not known.

A sample-barcoded 5' primer and a J-beta primer mix were used in a second PCR of roughly 7 to 11 cycles. MiXCR, applied by TCRdb to the 5' RACE reads, yields one record per CDR3 protein. The table shows 700,000 to 850,000 distinct CDR3 sequences, with about 48% occurring only once. Notes on the study in general: Those diversity estimates obtained from one million T cells were thought to be underestimates.

J is TRBJ2-7 and V is TRBV27, with 8 positions matching TRBD2. Source material: blood. The receptor's source is an elderly man in good health. In DNA form, the CDR3 reads TGTGCCAGCAGTTTATCGGGACTAGGCCGCTCCTACGAGCAGTACTTC. The encoded protein is CASSLSGLGRSYEQYF.